This TCR beta chain was identified during a study of immune cell composition in non-small cell lung cancer. Study information: Histologic subtype was mainly adenocarcinoma or squamous cell carcinoma. Study-wide results and caveats: Adenocarcinomas with higher top tumour-associated clone frequency had more reactive TILs. Smoking pack-years did not significantly correlate with tumour TCR-beta clonality.

Produced via immunoSEQ multiplex PCR; TCRdb's table is partial and in-frame only. The data hold roughly 4,500 clones, with around 85% observed a single time. For this clone: Its antigen is undetermined.

From germline, CDR1 is SGHTA and CDR2 FQGNSA. J was trimmed by 2 bases and V by 3 bases; bases with no gene match: 4. The length of the CDR3 is 15 residues. What was sequenced was lung tumor tissue. The chain combines TRBV7-2 with TRBJ1-5; 7 positions agree with TRBD1. This TCR came from a human donor with non-small cell lung cancer. DNA of the CDR3: TGTGCCAGCAGCTTCGAAAGGGGGCGCAATCAGCCCCAGCATTTT. As protein: CASSFERGRNQPQHF.